Included here is one TCR beta chain sequence, with context. Antigen: not known. The data are from a study of a mutant IDH1 vaccine in newly diagnosed glioma. Whole-study context: Treated patients, roughly 60% male and approximately 38% female, averaged roughly 43 years of age. Antecedent treatment encompassed radiotherapy, temozolomide, or their combination; the majority received both.

The data were produced by immunoSEQ multiplex PCR, yet TCRdb's version contains in-frame clones alone and is incomplete. In the table there are approximately 100,000 clones, over 85% of which are singletons. General study results and limits: Pseudoprogression apparently lacked any relation to changes in top peripheral T cell clonotypes. Most patients, 85% to 95%, showed vaccine-induced immune responses.

Time point meaning: baseline, week 1 (first vaccination visit). Stated treatment: pre-vaccination baseline after standard-of-care therapy. The CDR3 is 14 residues long. In germline, CDR1 is SGHRS, CDR2 YFSETQ. V lost 4 bases and J 0 bases, leaving 7 bases between the germline ends. This clonotype originated in a woman aged 50 to 60 with glioma. V usage is TRBV5-1 and J usage is TRBJ2-2; D is unresolved. The specimen comprised PBMCs, sampled from a glioma patient treated with radiotherapy, temozolomide or both. The CDR3, as DNA: TGCGCCAGCAGCAACATTGCGAACACCGGGGAGCTGTTTTTT. It encodes CASSNIANTGELFF.